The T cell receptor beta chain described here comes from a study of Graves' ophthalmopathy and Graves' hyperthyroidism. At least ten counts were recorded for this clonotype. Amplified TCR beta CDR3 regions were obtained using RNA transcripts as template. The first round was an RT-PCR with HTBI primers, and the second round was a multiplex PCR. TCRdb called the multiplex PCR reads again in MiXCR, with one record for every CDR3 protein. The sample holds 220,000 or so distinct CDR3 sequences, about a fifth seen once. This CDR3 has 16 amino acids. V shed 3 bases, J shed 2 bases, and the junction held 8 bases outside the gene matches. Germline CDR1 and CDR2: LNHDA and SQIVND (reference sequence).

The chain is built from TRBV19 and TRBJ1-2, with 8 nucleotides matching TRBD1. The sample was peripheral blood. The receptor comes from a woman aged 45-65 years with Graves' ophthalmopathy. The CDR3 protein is CASSISAGGTNYGYTF. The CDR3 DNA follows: TGTGCCAGTAGTATTTCGGCAGGGGGCACGAACTATGGCTACACCTTC.